These 24 T cell receptor beta chains were sequenced from one sample in a study of blood T cell repertoires in COVID-19. Generated by immunoSEQ multiplex PCR, the TCRdb table keeps only in-frame clones and is missing some. The table shows 200,000 or so clones, with about 86% occurring only once. The sample comprised peripheral blood. Receptor source: a young woman who had recovered from COVID-19.

The chain links TRBV24-1 to TRBJ1-1; the match to TRBD1 covers 8 bases. CDR1 and CDR2 (germline): KGHDR, SFDVKD. CDR3 length: 15 amino acids. V trimming: 3 bases; J trimming: 4 bases; junction bases outside the gene matches: 6. The CDR3 DNA reads TGTGCCACCAGTGATCAGAGACAGGGGAGCACTGAAGCTTTCTTT. This sequence encodes CATSDQRQGSTEAFF.

The chain combines TRBV10-3 with TRBJ2-1; 12 nucleotides line up with TRBD2. With V trimmed by 2 bases and J by 5 bases, 10 bases remained unmatched. This CDR3 is 18 amino acids long. CDR1 is ENHRY and CDR2 is SYGVKD in the germline V gene. This CDR3 reads CAISEALAGGSPHNEQFF. In DNA, the CDR3 is TGTGCCATCAGTGAGGCTCTAGCGGGAGGGTCTCCCCACAATGAGCAGTTCTTC.

The chain links TRBV9 to TRBJ1-2, with 8 bases aligning to TRBD1. CDR1 and CDR2 (germline): SGDLS, YYNGEE. V shed 3 bases, J shed 4 bases, and the junction held 8 bases outside the gene matches. This CDR3 has 15 amino acids. CDR3 region: CASSGGGQGAYGYTF. For the CDR3, the DNA is TGTGCCAGCAGCGGTGGGGGGCAGGGGGCCTATGGCTACACCTTC.

The chain recombines TRBV21-1 with TRBJ2-1; whether TRBD2, the table's D call, matches the DNA was not checked. TRBV21-1 is a known pseudogene. The CDR3 totals 16 residues. The DNA of the CDR3 is TGTGCCAGCGGGACTAGCGGGAGGAGACCGTACAATGAGCAGTTCTTC. This sequence encodes CASGTSGRRPYNEQFF.

The chain recombines TRBV7-2 with TRBJ1-4, with 7 bases that match TRBD1. The CDR3 totals 16 residues. J was trimmed by 7 bases and V by 6 bases; bases with no gene match: 14. Looked up from germline, CDR1 is SGHTA and CDR2 is FQGNSA. The CDR3 loop reads CASSPRDSNPSEKLFF. CDR3 sequence (DNA): TGTGCCAGCAGTCCCCGGGACAGCAACCCTTCTGAAAAACTGTTTTTT.

The V and J genes are TRBV9 and TRBJ2-2; tentative D call: TRBD1 (5 bases). V lost 0 bases to trimming and J lost 6 bases, with 12 bases between them. Germline lookup yields CDR1 SGDLS and CDR2 YYNGEE. The length of the CDR3 is 15 residues. CDR3 nucleotide sequence: TGTGCCAGCAGCGTAGTCACTACAGGATCCGGGGAGCTGTTTTTT. Residues: CASSVVTTGSGELFF.

The chain is built from TRBV6-5 and TRBJ1-2; no clear D. V lost 6 bases, J lost 4 bases, and 15 bases lay in between. The CDR3 extends over 14 amino acids. The germline CDR1 and CDR2 sequences are MNHEY and SVGAGI. The CDR3 protein is CASRVAPLIYGYTF. The CDR3 DNA reads TGTGCCAGCAGAGTAGCCCCGCTAATCTATGGCTACACCTTC.

The rearrangement uses TRBV9 and TRBJ2-1, with D unclear. V lost 0 bases to trimming and J lost 0 bases, with 7 bases between them. Germline loops: CDR1 SGDLS, CDR2 YYNGEE. The CDR3 sequence is 15 residues long. CDR3 DNA sequence: TGTGCCAGCAGCGTAGAGCTTAGCTCCTACAATGAGCAGTTCTTC. It specifies CASSVELSSYNEQFF.

V is TRBV5-1 and J is TRBJ2-7, with unresolved D. CDR3 size: 13 residues. Per the germline V gene, CDR1 is SGHRS and CDR2 is YFSETQ. V was shortened by 0 bases and J by 3 bases, with 7 bases between the two germline ends. Here the CDR3 reads CASSLELFYEQYF. The CDR3, as DNA: TGCGCCAGCAGCTTGGAACTTTTCTACGAGCAGTACTTC.

The chain carries TRBV9 and TRBJ2-3; tentative D call: TRBD1 (6 bases). CDR1 is SGDLS and CDR2 is YYNGEE in the germline V gene. Trimming took off 3 bases at V and 6 bases at J, with 8 bases between the two ends. This CDR3 spans 12 amino acids. The DNA of the CDR3 is TGTGCCAGCAGCGGAACAGGGGATACGCAGTATTTT. Translated, it gives CASSGTGDTQYF.

This rearrangement joins TRBV24-1 to TRBJ2-2; no clear D. The germline CDR1 and CDR2 sequences are KGHDR and SFDVKD. The CDR3 is 12 amino acids. V gave up 7 bases and J gave up 6 bases, with 8 bases separating them. The CDR3 reads CATSPVAGELFF. The CDR3 DNA follows: TGTGCCACCAGCCCGGTGGCCGGGGAGCTGTTTTTT.

The chain carries TRBV28 and TRBJ2-3; tentative D call: TRBD2 (6 bases). V was pared by 3 bases and J by 10 bases, with 11 bases between. This CDR3 contains 12 residues. From germline, CDR1 is MDHEN and CDR2 SYDVKM. CDR3 nucleotide sequence: TGTGCCAGCAGTTTTAGGGGCGGGGCGCAGTATTTT. Translation: CASSFRGGAQYF.

The chain couples TRBV6-5 to TRBJ1-1; the D gene is possibly TRBD1 (5 bases). Germline V gene lookup returns CDR1 MNHEY and CDR2 SVGAGI. V was pared by 2 bases and J by 0 bases, with 10 bases between. This CDR3 is built from 15 residues. The CDR3 coding sequence is TGTGCCAGCAGTTACCAGGGCCTCATGAACACTGAAGCTTTCTTT. This translates into CASSYQGLMNTEAFF.

This chain joins TRBV2 and TRBJ2-2, with a possible D match to TRBD1 (5 bases). V was trimmed by 1 base and J by 1 base, leaving 7 bases between them. The germline gives CDR1 SNHLY, CDR2 FYNNEI. The CDR3 has 15 residues. CDR3 DNA sequence: TGTGCCAGCAGTGAAGTAAGGGGGAACACCGGGGAGCTGTTTTTT. Translating it yields CASSEVRGNTGELFF.

This chain uses TRBV5-1 with TRBJ1-1; 7 bases align to TRBD1. This CDR3 region has 14 residues. Trimming at V came to 6 bases and at J to 0 bases, leaving 5 bases not matched to a gene. CDR1 and CDR2 from the germline V gene are SGHRS and YFSETQ. CDR3 loop: CASTGQEMNTEAFF. Here the CDR3 DNA reads TGCGCCAGCACAGGACAGGAAATGAACACTGAAGCTTTCTTT.

The V call is TRBV6-2 or TRBV6-3, the J call TRBJ1-1, with D uncertain. The germline V gene has CDR1 MNHEY and CDR2 SVGEGT. The CDR3 has 13 amino acids. V lost 4 bases to trimming and J lost 0 bases, with 6 bases between them. Written as DNA, the CDR3 is TGTGCCAGCAGTTCCGCGATGAACACTGAAGCTTTCTTT. It is translated as CASSSAMNTEAFF.

V gene TRBV9 combines with J gene TRBJ1-6; maybe TRBD1 (5 bases). CDR3 length: 17 amino acids. CDR1 is SGDLS and CDR2 is YYNGEE in the germline V gene. V shed 0 bases and J shed 0 bases, with 10 bases lying between them. The CDR3 nucleotides read TGTGCCAGCAGCGTAGGACAGTCGCGCTCCTATAATTCACCCCTCCACTTT. Translation: CASSVGQSRSYNSPLHF.

V gene TRBV19 combines with J gene TRBJ2-1, with TRBD2 matching over 10 bases. Germline CDR1 and CDR2: LNHDA and SQIVND (reference sequence). The junction had 18 bases not matched to a gene; V was cut back by 7 bases and J by 12 bases. This CDR3 is 16 amino acids long. This CDR3 is CASTEHSGGPATPQFF. The CDR3 DNA reads as TGTGCCAGTACCGAGCATAGCGGGGGGCCCGCAACTCCGCAGTTCTTC.

This clone was seen once. This chain connects TRBV29-1 to TRBJ2-5; no definite D call. The CDR3 spans 11 residues. Germline CDR1 reads SQVTM; CDR2 reads ANQGSEA. Trimming shortened V by 5 bases and J by 0 bases, and 4 bases separated the two germline ends. CDR3 protein: CSVYYQETQYF. CDR3 in DNA: TGCAGCGTTTACTACCAAGAGACCCAGTACTTC.

This chain joins TRBV10-3 and TRBJ2-7; possibly TRBD1 for D (6 bases). This CDR3 spans 16 amino acids. Trimming took off 6 bases at V and 2 bases at J, with 20 bases between the two ends. Germline V gene sequence: CDR1 ENHRY, CDR2 SYGVKD. CDR3 nucleotides: TGTGCCATCAGGGGGGAAGAGGACAGCTCGGCCTACGAGCAGTACTTC. This translates into CAIRGEEDSSAYEQYF.

The rearrangement joins TRBV3-1 (or the pseudogene TRBV3-2) to TRBJ2-3; 13 bases align to TRBD2. Germline V gene sequence: CDR1 LGHDT, CDR2 YNNKEL (reference sequence). The V segment lost 0 bases and the J segment 4 bases; nucleotides outside the gene matches: 13. The CDR3 is 20 residues long. CDR3 DNA sequence: TGTGCCAGCAGCCAAGATGTCGTAGGACTAGCGGGAGTCCCCCCAGATACGCAGTATTTT. It translates to CASSQDVVGLAGVPPDTQYF.

This chain joins TRBV18 and TRBJ2-7; D is unclear. The CDR3 length is 13 residues. V lost 6 bases and J lost 0, with 9 bases in between. Germline values: CDR1 KGHSH, CDR2 LQKENI. The CDR3: CASSLSSSYEQYF. CDR3 coding DNA: TGTGCCAGCTCGCTATCAAGCTCCTACGAGCAGTACTTC.

This chain joins TRBV19 and TRBJ1-2; no definite D call. Per the germline V gene, CDR1 is LNHDA and CDR2 is SQIVND (reference sequence). V lost 4 bases and J 8 bases, leaving 8 bases between the germline ends. The CDR3 covers 11 residues. CDR3 bases: TGTGCCAGTAGTACTCAGTGGGGCTACACCTTC. Translated, it gives CASSTQWGYTF.

This clone came up once. The chain has TRBV7-9 and TRBJ1-1; the match to TRBD1 covers 8 bases. CDR1 is SEHNR and CDR2 is FQNEAQ in the germline V gene (reference sequence). This CDR3 has 16 residues. Trimming took 5 bases from V and 5 from J; bases not matched to a gene: 13. In nucleotides, the CDR3 is TGTGCCAGCAGCCCCCCTAGATTAAGACAGGGGACTGAAGCTTTCTTT. It yields the protein CASSPPRLRQGTEAFF.